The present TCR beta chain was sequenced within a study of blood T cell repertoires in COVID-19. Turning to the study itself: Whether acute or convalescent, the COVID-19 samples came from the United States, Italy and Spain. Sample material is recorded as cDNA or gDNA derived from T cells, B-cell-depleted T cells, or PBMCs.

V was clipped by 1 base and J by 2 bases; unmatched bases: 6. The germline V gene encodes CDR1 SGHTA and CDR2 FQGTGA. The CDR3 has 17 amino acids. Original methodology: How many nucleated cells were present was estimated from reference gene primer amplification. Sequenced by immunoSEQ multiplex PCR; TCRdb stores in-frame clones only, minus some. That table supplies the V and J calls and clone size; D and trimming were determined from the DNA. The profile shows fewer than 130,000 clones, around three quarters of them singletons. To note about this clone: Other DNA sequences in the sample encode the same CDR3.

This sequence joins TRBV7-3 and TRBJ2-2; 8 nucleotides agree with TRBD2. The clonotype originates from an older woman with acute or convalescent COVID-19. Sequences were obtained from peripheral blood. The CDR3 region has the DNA TGTGCCAGCAGCTTAATCTCGGGGGGGCGAAACACCGGGGAGCTGTTTTTT. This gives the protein CASSLISGGRNTGELFF.